These T cell receptor beta chains were read from a single sample in a study of cytomegalovirus exposure and HLA in healthy donors. TCRdb's table, derived via immunoSEQ multiplex PCR, lists solely in-frame clones and lacks some. In the table there are under 150,000 clones, about 64% of which are singletons. Sequencing used PBMCs. The receptor source for this set is a man aged 18 to 30 in good health and CMV-seropositive. CDR3s include the opening cysteine and the closing phenylalanine or tryptophan. The order of the fields is clone size, V gene, J gene, D gene, CDR3 DNA, CDR3 protein. The D gene is left open where the match is weak. Clone size is not always given. Where it is, it says once, few, many or a class for expanded clones.

clone size: few
V gene: TRBV28
J gene: TRBJ1-3
D gene: -
CDR3 DNA: TGTGCCAGCAGTTTAGAGGGCCGCCCTGGAAACACCATATATTTT
CDR3 protein: CASSLEGRPGNTIYF

clone size: -
V gene: TRBV27
J gene: TRBJ2-5
D gene: TRBD2
CDR3 DNA: TGTGCCAGCAGTTTAATCAGCGGGACTCAAGAGACCCAGTACTTC
CDR3 protein: CASSLISGTQETQYF

clone size: few
V gene: TRBV13
J gene: TRBJ2-5
D gene: -
CDR3 DNA: TGTGCCAGCAGCAGAGTCCCTGCCCGGGGAGAGACCCAGTACTTC
CDR3 protein: CASSRVPARGETQYF

clone size: few
V gene: TRBV5-1
J gene: TRBJ2-5
D gene: TRBD2
CDR3 DNA: TGCGCCAGCAGACGCGGGGCGGGGGGGCCGGAAGAGACCCAGTACTTC
CDR3 protein: CASRRGAGGPEETQYF

clone size: -
V gene: TRBV5-1
J gene: TRBJ2-1
D gene: TRBD2
CDR3 DNA: TGCGCCAGCAGCTTTAAGACTAGCGGGGCCAATGAGCAGTTCTTC
CDR3 protein: CASSFKTSGANEQFF

clone size: -
V gene: TRBV5-4
J gene: TRBJ1-2
D gene: -
CDR3 DNA: TGTGCCAGCAGCTTGGCGGCAGGGTGGGATGGCTACACCTTC
CDR3 protein: CASSLAAGWDGYTF

clone size: -
V gene: TRBV5-1
J gene: TRBJ2-3
D gene: TRBD1
CDR3 DNA: TGCGCCAGCAGCAGCGGAGGGGCAGGGGGCTGGGATACGCAGTATTTT
CDR3 protein: CASSSGGAGGWDTQYF

clone size: many
V gene: TRBV25-1
J gene: TRBJ2-3
D gene: -
CDR3 DNA: TGTGCCAGCAGTGGAGACAGTTTCCCTACGCAGTATTTT
CDR3 protein: CASSGDSFPTQYF

clone size: once
V gene: TRBV4-1
J gene: TRBJ1-5
D gene: TRBD1
CDR3 DNA: TGCGCCAGCAGCCCAGATACGTTGACAGGGGATCAGCCCCAGCATTTT
CDR3 protein: CASSPDTLTGDQPQHF

clone size: -
V gene: TRBV7-3
J gene: TRBJ2-3
D gene: -
CDR3 DNA: TGTGCCAGCAGCTTAATGGGCGGGGCAACAGATACGCAGTATTTT
CDR3 protein: CASSLMGGATDTQYF

clone size: -
V gene: TRBV4-2
J gene: TRBJ2-7
D gene: -
CDR3 DNA: TGTGCCAGCAGCCAAGGGGACAAGGGCGGGGAGCAGTACTTC
CDR3 protein: CASSQGDKGGEQYF

clone size: few
V gene: TRBV5-1
J gene: TRBJ2-2
D gene: TRBD2
CDR3 DNA: TGCGCCAGCAGCTTGACTAGCGGGAACACCGGGGAGCTGTTTTTT
CDR3 protein: CASSLTSGNTGELFF

clone size: -
V gene: TRBV5-8
J gene: TRBJ1-3
D gene: -
CDR3 DNA: TGTGCCAGCAGCTTGGGACGGGTCAGGGATCGCAACACCATATATTTT
CDR3 protein: CASSLGRVRDRNTIYF

clone size: -
V gene: TRBV28
J gene: TRBJ2-7
D gene: -
CDR3 DNA: TGTGCCAGCAGGCAATTCGGACAGAAGAGTTACGAGCAGTACTTC
CDR3 protein: CASRQFGQKSYEQYF

clone size: many
V gene: TRBV6-5
J gene: TRBJ1-1
D gene: TRBD1
CDR3 DNA: TGTGCCAGCAGTTACGACAGGGGTGAAGCTTTCTTT
CDR3 protein: CASSYDRGEAFF

clone size: once
V gene: TRBV5-4
J gene: TRBJ1-3
D gene: -
CDR3 DNA: TGTGCCAGCAGCGGCCGCTCTGGAAACACCATATATTTT
CDR3 protein: CASSGRSGNTIYF

clone size: -
V gene: TRBV2
J gene: TRBJ1-1
D gene: TRBD1
CDR3 DNA: TGTGCCAGCAGTCCCACCCGACAGGGACCCTACACTGAAGCTTTCTTT
CDR3 protein: CASSPTRQGPYTEAFF

clone size: -
V gene: TRBV29-1
J gene: TRBJ1-4
D gene: TRBD1
CDR3 DNA: TGCAGCGTTGAAGGGACAGGGAGTAATGAAAAACTGTTTTTT
CDR3 protein: CSVEGTGSNEKLFF

clone size: -
V gene: TRBV5-1
J gene: TRBJ1-6
D gene: -
CDR3 DNA: TGCGCCAGCAGCTCCACCTCAGGTTCACCCCTCCACTTT
CDR3 protein: CASSSTSGSPLHF

clone size: -
V gene: TRBV2
J gene: TRBJ2-2
D gene: -
CDR3 DNA: TGTGCCAGCAGCCAGTCGAACACCGGGGAGCTGTTTTTT
CDR3 protein: CASSQSNTGELFF

clone size: -
V gene: TRBV6-5
J gene: TRBJ2-5
D gene: TRBD2
CDR3 DNA: TGTGCCACCCACCTTATAGCGGGGGGGGAGACCCAGTACTTC
CDR3 protein: CATHLIAGGETQYF

clone size: -
V gene: TRBV5-1
J gene: TRBJ2-7
D gene: -
CDR3 DNA: TGCGCCAGCAGCAGATGGACAGCCTCCTACGAGCAGTACTTC
CDR3 protein: CASSRWTASYEQYF

clone size: -
V gene: TRBV5-5
J gene: TRBJ2-5
D gene: -
CDR3 DNA: TGTGCCAGCAGCTTGCTTTCAGGGTCCCGACAGACCCAGTACTTC
CDR3 protein: CASSLLSGSRQTQYF

clone size: -
V gene: TRBV29-1
J gene: TRBJ1-1
D gene: -
CDR3 DNA: TGCAGCGTACGGGACACCCGAGGGAAACTGCCTGGGGCTTTCTTT
CDR3 protein: CSVRDTRGKLPGAFF

clone size: few
V gene: TRBV5-1
J gene: TRBJ1-2
D gene: TRBD1
CDR3 DNA: TGCGCCAGCAGCTTGGAAGGGGGGACAGGGGGCGCAGACTATGGCTACACCTTC
CDR3 protein: CASSLEGGTGGADYGYTF

clone size: -
V gene: TRBV27
J gene: TRBJ2-5
D gene: TRBD1
CDR3 DNA: TGTGCCAGCAGATCTGCCGGGACAGGCGGAGAGACCCAGTACTTC
CDR3 protein: CASRSAGTGGETQYF

clone size: -
V gene: TRBV4-1
J gene: TRBJ2-3
D gene: TRBD2
CDR3 DNA: TGCGCCAGCAGCCCTTCCGGGGCGGGGGGGCCAGATACGCAGTATTTT
CDR3 protein: CASSPSGAGGPDTQYF

clone size: -
V gene: TRBV6-6
J gene: TRBJ1-2
D gene: TRBD1
CDR3 DNA: TGTGCCAGCAGTTACTCCGACAGGGGGCATGGCTACACCTTC
CDR3 protein: CASSYSDRGHGYTF

clone size: -
V gene: TRBV9
J gene: TRBJ2-5
D gene: -
CDR3 DNA: TGTGCCAGCAGCGTATCGGTTAGCCGAGAGACCCAGTACTTC
CDR3 protein: CASSVSVSRETQYF

clone size: -
V gene: TRBV19
J gene: TRBJ1-1
D gene: TRBD1
CDR3 DNA: TGTGCCAGTAGTACCGACAGGGGGTCCACTGAAGCTTTCTTT
CDR3 protein: CASSTDRGSTEAFF

clone size: -
V gene: TRBV6-5
J gene: TRBJ1-1
D gene: -
CDR3 DNA: TGTGCCAGCAGCCAACAGGGTAGGGGAAAAGCTTTCTTT
CDR3 protein: CASSQQGRGKAFF

clone size: few
V gene: TRBV6-1
J gene: TRBJ2-1
D gene: -
CDR3 DNA: TGTGCCAGCAGCATCGACGGGAGCTCCTACAATGAGCAGTTCTTC
CDR3 protein: CASSIDGSSYNEQFF

clone size: -
V gene: TRBV28
J gene: TRBJ2-1
D gene: TRBD1
CDR3 DNA: TGTGCCAGCAGTACCTACAGGGGATACAATGAGCAGTTCTTC
CDR3 protein: CASSTYRGYNEQFF

clone size: -
V gene: TRBV7-9
J gene: TRBJ1-1
D gene: -
CDR3 DNA: TGTGCCAGCAGCTTAAAACAGGGTCCCACTGAAGCTTTCTTT
CDR3 protein: CASSLKQGPTEAFF

clone size: -
V gene: TRBV20-1
J gene: TRBJ1-1
D gene: -
CDR3 DNA: TGCAGTGCCCCGAGACAGACCGAAGCTTTCTTT
CDR3 protein: CSAPRQTEAFF

clone size: -
V gene: TRBV29-1
J gene: TRBJ1-3
D gene: TRBD1
CDR3 DNA: TGCAGCGTTGTGGAGGACAGGGCTGGAAACACCATATATTTT
CDR3 protein: CSVVEDRAGNTIYF

clone size: -
V gene: TRBV6-4
J gene: TRBJ2-7
D gene: -
CDR3 DNA: TGTGCCAGCAGTGACCATAAGGGGACTGCGAGGTACGAGCAGTACTTC
CDR3 protein: CASSDHKGTARYEQYF

clone size: -
V gene: TRBV6-1
J gene: TRBJ1-5
D gene: -
CDR3 DNA: TGTGCCAGTGTAGGCAGGGCCCAGCCCCAGCATTTT
CDR3 protein: CASVGRAQPQHF

clone size: few
V gene: TRBV11-2
J gene: TRBJ2-7
D gene: TRBD1
CDR3 DNA: TGTGCCAGCAGCTGGACAGGGGGCGAGCAGTACTTC
CDR3 protein: CASSWTGGEQYF

clone size: few
V gene: TRBV5-4
J gene: TRBJ2-5
D gene: TRBD2
CDR3 DNA: TGTGCCAGCAGCTCGGGAGGGGAGACCCAGTACTTC
CDR3 protein: CASSSGGETQYF

clone size: -
V gene: TRBV5-1
J gene: TRBJ2-3
D gene: TRBD2
CDR3 DNA: TGCGCCAGCAGCTTGTTCGGGACTAGCGGGGGGGGAACAGATACGCAGTATTTT
CDR3 protein: CASSLFGTSGGGTDTQYF

clone size: -
V gene: TRBV28
J gene: TRBJ1-6
D gene: -
CDR3 DNA: TGTGCCAGCAGTTTTCATACAGGGCGTCTGAGTTCACCCCTCCACTTT
CDR3 protein: CASSFHTGRLSSPLHF

clone size: -
V gene: TRBV7-9
J gene: TRBJ2-3
D gene: TRBD2
CDR3 DNA: TGTGCCAGCAGACAAACTAGCGGAGGTGTGGCAGATACGCAGTATTTT
CDR3 protein: CASRQTSGGVADTQYF

clone size: many
V gene: TRBV28
J gene: TRBJ1-1
D gene: -
CDR3 DNA: TGTGCCAGCAGTTTGAATCAGGGTGGGAACACTGAAGCTTTCTTT
CDR3 protein: CASSLNQGGNTEAFF

clone size: -
V gene: TRBV5-1
J gene: TRBJ2-5
D gene: TRBD1
CDR3 DNA: TGCGCCAGCAGCCGCGGGACAGGGGGTGAAGAGACCCAGTACTTC
CDR3 protein: CASSRGTGGEETQYF

clone size: -
V gene: TRBV7-8
J gene: TRBJ1-5
D gene: -
CDR3 DNA: TGTGCCAGCAGCTTAGCCGGGACAAGGCAGCCCCAGCATTTT
CDR3 protein: CASSLAGTRQPQHF

clone size: -
V gene: TRBV4-2
J gene: TRBJ1-2
D gene: -
CDR3 DNA: TGTGCCAGCAGCCAAGGGCCCCGGGGGGGTTCCGTCTTC
CDR3 protein: CASSQGPRGGSVF

clone size: once
V gene: TRBV5-1
J gene: TRBJ1-1
D gene: -
CDR3 DNA: TGCGCCAGCAGCTCGGGACTCACTGAAGCTTTCTTT
CDR3 protein: CASSSGLTEAFF

clone size: -
V gene: TRBV6-5
J gene: TRBJ1-2
D gene: -
CDR3 DNA: TGTGCCAGCAGTTACGGGCCACAGGGCTGGAACTATGGCTACACCTTC
CDR3 protein: CASSYGPQGWNYGYTF

clone size: -
V gene: TRBV9
J gene: TRBJ1-1
D gene: -
CDR3 DNA: TGTGCCAGCAGCGTAGCACAGAAACACACTGAAGCTTTCTTT
CDR3 protein: CASSVAQKHTEAFF

clone size: -
V gene: TRBV6-6
J gene: TRBJ1-1
D gene: -
CDR3 DNA: TGTGCCAGCAGGACAGGTGACACTGAAGCTTTCTTT
CDR3 protein: CASRTGDTEAFF

clone size: -
V gene: TRBV2
J gene: TRBJ1-3
D gene: -
CDR3 DNA: TGTGCCAGCAGTGAAATACAGCACTCTGGAAACACCATATATTTT
CDR3 protein: CASSEIQHSGNTIYF

clone size: -
V gene: TRBV7-9
J gene: TRBJ1-6
D gene: -
CDR3 DNA: TGTGCCAGCGCCTCAGGGTATTGGGATTCACCCCTCCACTTT
CDR3 protein: CASASGYWDSPLHF

clone size: few
V gene: TRBV5-1
J gene: TRBJ1-5
D gene: -
CDR3 DNA: TGCGCCAGCACCCTCGGCGGGGGCGAGAATCAGCCCCAGCATTTT
CDR3 protein: CASTLGGGENQPQHF

clone size: -
V gene: TRBV5-6
J gene: TRBJ2-7
D gene: TRBD2
CDR3 DNA: TGTGCCAGCAGCTTCCTAGCGGGGGCCTACGAGCAGTACTTC
CDR3 protein: CASSFLAGAYEQYF